This TCR beta chain was recorded in a study of T cells expressing NK-cell markers. Study at large: Cells sorted as CD3+CD56+NKG2C+, CD3+CD56+NKG2C- and CD3+CD56-NKG2C+ T cells supplied the TCR beta repertoires. Seven of the eight sequenced donors were classified as HCMV-seropositive, and one was classified as seronegative.

This CDR3 has 15 amino acids. CDR1 and CDR2 (germline): MGHDK, SYGVNS. Libraries used 5'RACE template switching adding universal primer site and UMIs. Following a re-call of the 5' RACE reads, TCRdb has one entry per CDR3 protein and lacks DNA. The sample totals about 550,000 distinct CDR3 sequences. The chain joins TRBV25-1 to TRBJ2-5; checking the TCRdb D call of TRBD2 is not possible without DNA. The clonotype originates from a man aged 18 to 29 in good health. Sequenced sample: blood T cells: a sorted CD56 or NKG2C T cell subset, CD4+ or CD8+ T cells, or bulk PBMC T cells (not recorded which). CDR3 in amino acids: CASSESAGEGETQYF.